These 27 T cell receptor beta chains originate from one sample sequenced in a study of T cells in Graves' hyperthyroidism and ophthalmopathy (dated by TCRdb to about 2019). The method behind the library was multiplex PCR. Instrument on record: Illumina HiSeq 2000. The TCR beta CDR3 regions were amplified from RNA transcripts. The first round of RT-PCR for the TCR CDR3 was performed with the HTBI primer set and the Qiagen OneStep RT-PCR kit. The public reads were reanalyzed by TCRdb: fastp trimming at Q25, MiXCR alignment, in-frame beta chains only. Rows are unified per CDR3 protein, each entry keeping the most common DNA and genes. The sample profile shows 400,000 to 450,000 distinct CDR3 sequences; about 15% of them were found once. The ten largest make up approximately 13% of the sample. The sample taken for sequencing was blood. The receptor source for this set is a man between 18 and 35 years old with Graves' ophthalmopathy.

This clonotype was seen ten or more times. The genes are TRBV11-2 and TRBJ2-7, with D perhaps given as TRBD1 or TRBD2 (6 bases each). V dropped 1 base and J dropped 1 base, with 17 bases sitting between them. This CDR3 has 17 amino acids. Per the germline V gene, CDR1 is SGHAT and CDR2 is FQNNGV. The CDR3 DNA is TGTGCCAGCAGCTTAGCTTTTTCCGGGGGCGAGTCCTACGAGCAGTACTTC. Protein sequence: CASSLAFSGGESYEQYF.

In its sample, this clonotype was seen many times. The chain joins TRBV2 to TRBJ2-6; D may be TRBD2 (6 bases). V was shortened by 8 bases and J by 4 bases, with 15 bases between the two germline ends. CDR1 and CDR2 from the germline V gene are SNHLY and FYNNEI. The CDR3 sequence is 15 residues long. The CDR3 spells CASLLGGTGANVLTF. The CDR3 bases are TGTGCCAGCCTCCTTGGCGGGACGGGGGCCAACGTCCTGACTTTC.

This clonotype was seen a few times. CDR3: CASRSGGHNEQFF. CDR3 DNA: TGTGCCAGTAGGAGCGGGGGACACAATGAGCAGTTCTTC. The chain carries TRBV12-3 or TRBV12-4 and TRBJ2-1, with 8 nucleotides matching TRBD2. The CDR3 spans 13 residues. V dropped 9 bases and J dropped 5; count of bases not matched to a gene: 6.

V and J are TRBV6-1 and TRBJ1-6, with 7 positions matching TRBD1. The CDR3 is 14 residues long. In germline, CDR1 is MNHNS, CDR2 SASEGT. With 3 bases clipped from V and 13 bases from J, the junction kept 9 bases outside the gene matches. In nucleotides, the CDR3 is TGTGCCAGCAGTGAGGACAGGTGGAGTTCGCCCCTCCACTTT. It encodes CASSEDRWSSPLHF.

The table lists this clonotype with a few counts. The chain employs TRBV18 and TRBJ1-5; D not certain. CDR3 length: 16 amino acids. Germline V gene data show CDR1 as KGHSH and CDR2 as LQKENI. V lost 3 bases and J lost 4, with 16 bases in between. Here the CDR3 DNA reads TGTGCCAGCTCACCTACTTGGAGCACCACTAATCAGCCCCAGCATTTT. It specifies CASSPTWSTTNQPQHF.

This clonotype appeared many times. V is TRBV11-2 and J is TRBJ2-3; no clear D gene. The V gene's germline CDR1 is SGHAT and CDR2 FQNNGV. Trimming took off 3 bases at V and 9 bases at J, with 10 bases between the two ends. The CDR3 covers 12 residues. The CDR3 nucleotides read TGTGCCAGCAGCTTGGGCGAGGACACGCAGTATTTT. It translates to CASSLGEDTQYF.

This clonotype has ten or more counts. The CDR3 protein is CSVRESSGSEQYF. CDR3 DNA sequence: TGCAGCGTTCGGGAGTCTAGCGGGAGTGAGCAGTACTTC. The chain couples TRBV29-1 to TRBJ2-7; 10 bases are shared with TRBD2. Germline V gene lookup returns CDR1 SQVTM and CDR2 ANQGSEA. The CDR3 contains 13 residues. J lost 7 bases, V lost 5 bases, and 8 bases had no gene match.

This clonotype showed up many times. The chain is built from TRBV7-4 and TRBJ1-4; 8 bases are a match to TRBD1. Germline values: CDR1 SGHVT, CDR2 SQSDAQ. The length of the CDR3 is 14 residues. V shed 3 bases and J 8 bases; nucleotides not matched to a gene: 5. This chain's CDR3 is CASSFDRGGEKLFF. CDR3 in DNA: TGTGCCAGCAGCTTTGACAGGGGAGGAGAAAAACTGTTTTTT.

This clonotype was observed a handful of times. The chain couples TRBV19 to TRBJ2-5; D perhaps matches TRBD2 (6 bases). This CDR3 spans 15 amino acids. Per the germline V gene, CDR1 is LNHDA and CDR2 is SQIVND (reference sequence). Trimming removed 10 bases at V and 1 base at J, with 19 bases between. In DNA form, the CDR3 reads TGTGCCACACAACCGCTAGTGGGAGGCCAAGAGACCCAGTACTTC. Its protein is CATQPLVGGQETQYF.

There are a few counts of this clonotype. The V and J genes are TRBV10-3 and TRBJ2-1; 7 bases line up with TRBD2. V trimming: 3 bases; J trimming: 5 bases; junction bases outside the gene matches: 16. The CDR3 contains 18 residues. Germline CDR1 and CDR2: ENHRY and SYGVKD. CDR3 DNA sequence: TGTGCCATCAGTGACCTCCTAGTGCAGCGGGGTAAAGACAATGAGCAGTTCTTC. As protein: CAISDLLVQRGKDNEQFF.

This rearrangement joins TRBV19 to TRBJ1-2; D is undetermined. Germline V CDR1 and CDR2: LNHDA, SQIVND (reference sequence). The CDR3 consists of 15 residues. V was trimmed by 1 base and J by 4 bases, leaving 13 bases between them. CDR3 coding DNA: TGTGCCAGTAGTATAGCCCAGGCTCTGGTCTATGGCTACACCTTC. Residues: CASSIAQALVYGYTF.

This clonotype has ten or more counts. The chain links TRBV5-1 to TRBJ2-1; 10 nucleotides match TRBD1. Per the germline V gene, CDR1 is SGHRS and CDR2 is YFSETQ. This CDR3 has 16 residues. V gave up 2 bases and J gave up 4 bases; unmatched junction bases: 6. Here the CDR3 reads CASSFLGTGAYNEQFF. The CDR3 bases are TGCGCCAGCAGCTTCTTGGGGACAGGGGCTTACAATGAGCAGTTCTTC. Based on the CDR3 plus reference TRBV5-1 and TRBJ2-1, the full variable domain is KAGVTQTPRYLIKTRGQQVTLSCSPISGHRSVSWYQQTPGQGLQFLFEYFSETQRNKGNFPGRFSGRQFSNSRSEMNVSTLELGDSALYLCASSFLGTGAYNEQFFGPGTRLTVL.

This clonotype was counted ten times or more. This chain uses TRBV11-2 with TRBJ1-2; D might be TRBD1 (5 bases). This CDR3 spans 13 amino acids. Trimming removed 1 base at V and 8 bases at J, with 11 bases between. Germline V gene lookup returns CDR1 SGHAT and CDR2 FQNNGV. CDR3 DNA: TGTGCCAGCAGCTTAGCCCACGGGGACGGCTACACCTTC. Translated: CASSLAHGDGYTF.

This clonotype has at least ten counts. The V call is TRBV9, the J call TRBJ2-3; D is unresolved. This CDR3 region has 15 residues. Germline values: CDR1 SGDLS, CDR2 YYNGEE. Trimming removed 0 bases at V and 7 bases at J, with 15 bases between. The CDR3 region is CASSVAGKLGNTQYF. As DNA, the CDR3 is TGTGCCAGCAGCGTAGCTGGGAAATTGGGGAATACGCAGTATTTT.

This clonotype was observed a handful of times. This chain joins TRBV25-1 and TRBJ1-1; maybe TRBD1 (6 bases). This CDR3 contains 15 residues. Germline CDR1 is MGHDK and CDR2 is SYGVNS. V was clipped by 1 base and J by 0 bases, with 9 bases between them. The CDR3 is CASSEWGGMNTEAFF. The CDR3 DNA follows: TGTGCCAGCAGTGAATGGGGGGGCATGAACACTGAAGCTTTCTTT.

This clonotype was recorded at least ten times. The J gene is TRBJ1-3, the V gene TRBV2; D remains ambiguous. Looked up from germline, CDR1 is SNHLY and CDR2 is FYNNEI. V was shortened by 8 bases and J by 3 bases, with 11 bases between the two germline ends. The CDR3 is made up of 13 amino acids. DNA of the CDR3: TGTGCCAGCCGCTGGGGAGGTGGAAACACCATATATTTT. This codes for CASRWGGGNTIYF.

This clonotype appeared many times. V gene TRBV24-1 combines with J gene TRBJ2-5, with TRBD2 matching 7 bases. The CDR3 runs to 15 residues. Trimming removed 4 bases from V and 5 bases from J; junction bases left unmatched: 9. Germline lookup yields CDR1 KGHDR and CDR2 SFDVKD. DNA of the CDR3: TGTGCCACCAGTGACCCGGACGGGGGGTTGGAGACCCAGTACTTC. Its protein is CATSDPDGGLETQYF.

This clonotype was observed at least ten times. The rearrangement joins TRBV2 to TRBJ2-4, with D unclear. The CDR3 spans 17 residues. From germline, CDR1 is SNHLY and CDR2 FYNNEI. Trimming removed 7 bases from V and 1 base from J, with 20 bases in between. CDR3 DNA sequence: TGTGCCAGCATTGACACGACTGGAGTCTTCGCCAAAAACATTCAGTACTTC. Translated, it gives CASIDTTGVFAKNIQYF.

The sample holds many counts of this clonotype. The chain employs TRBV20-1 and TRBJ2-7, with 7 bases lining up with TRBD2. The V and J ends lost 3 bases and 2 bases, in that order; junction bases with no gene match: 4. The V gene's germline CDR1 is DFQATT and CDR2 SNEGSKA (reference sequence). The CDR3 extends over 13 amino acids. The CDR3 region has the DNA TGCAGTGCTAGCGACGGGAGGACCTACGAGCAGTACTTC. Amino acid sequence: CSASDGRTYEQYF.

This clonotype was seen repeatedly, ten times or more. J is TRBJ2-1 and V is TRBV5-1; D is tentatively TRBD1 or TRBD2 (5 bases each). CDR1 is SGHRS, CDR2 YFSETQ, per germline. CDR3 length: 14 amino acids. The germline V and J ends were trimmed by 4 bases and 5 bases, with 13 bases remaining between them. CDR3 sequence reads: CASSPGTQDNEQFF. As DNA, the CDR3 is TGCGCCAGCAGCCCTGGGACGCAAGACAATGAGCAGTTCTTC.

This clonotype appeared many times. The chain employs TRBV7-9 and TRBJ2-3, with TRBD2 matching over 7 bases. V gave up 4 bases and J gave up 5 bases; unmatched junction bases: 6. This CDR3 has 14 amino acids. The V gene's germline CDR1 is SEHNR and CDR2 FQNEAQ (reference sequence). CDR3 DNA sequence: TGTGCCAGCAGCTACTCGGCGGGAGAAGATACGCAGTATTTT. It codes for CASSYSAGEDTQYF. The full variable domain, with the rest looked up from reference TRBV7-9 and TRBJ2-3, is DTGVSQNPRHKITKRGQNVTFRCDPISEHNRLYWYRQTLGQGPEFLTYFQNEAQLEKSRLLSDRFSAERPKGSFSTLEIQRTEQGDSAMYLCASSYSAGEDTQYFGPGTRLTVL.

The gene calls are TRBV5-1 and TRBJ2-3, with D perhaps matching TRBD1 or TRBD2 (6 bases each). The CDR3 extends over 15 amino acids. The germline V gene has CDR1 SGHRS and CDR2 YFSETQ. Trimming pared 4 bases from V and 1 base from J, leaving 13 bases between. In DNA, the CDR3 is TGCGCCAGCAGCAGCCGGGGGCGCGGCACAGATACGCAGTATTTT. Protein: CASSSRGRGTDTQYF. The full variable domain, completed using reference TRBV5-1 and TRBJ2-3, is KAGVTQTPRYLIKTRGQQVTLSCSPISGHRSVSWYQQTPGQGLQFLFEYFSETQRNKGNFPGRFSGRQFSNSRSEMNVSTLELGDSALYLCASSSRGRGTDTQYFGPGTRLTVL.

Only a few counts were recorded for this clonotype. V usage is TRBV5-1 and J usage is TRBJ2-7; TRBD2 aligns across 12 bases. CDR3 size: 17 residues. V lost 0 bases and J lost 2; bases outside the gene matches: 6. The germline V gene encodes CDR1 SGHRS and CDR2 YFSETQ. The CDR3 sequence: CASSLALAGGEPYEQYF. The CDR3 nucleotides read TGCGCCAGCAGCTTGGCACTAGCGGGAGGTGAACCCTACGAGCAGTACTTC.

This clonotype was detected ten times or more. This rearrangement joins TRBV24-1 to TRBJ2-3; D perhaps matches TRBD1 (5 bases). V shed 5 bases and J shed 3 bases, with 14 bases lying between them. This CDR3 has 15 amino acids. Germline lookup yields CDR1 KGHDR and CDR2 SFDVKD. The DNA for the CDR3 is TGTGCCACCAGTGCCCTGGAACAGGTTACAGATACGCAGTATTTT. As protein: CATSALEQVTDTQYF.

A note on this clonotype: This clone may be a read error of a much larger clone one base away. The rearrangement joins TRBV12-3 or TRBV12-4 to TRBJ2-7; D remains unclear. This CDR3 comprises 12 residues. Here the CDR3 DNA reads TGTGTCAGCAGATTAAGCTCCTACGAGCAGTACTTC. Translation: CVSRLSSYEQYF.

This clonotype was seen a handful of times. This may be a read error, as it is one base from a much larger clone. The genes are TRBV14 and TRBJ2-1; a weak D match, TRBD1 (5 bases). The CDR3 spans 15 residues. Germline V gives CDR1 SGHDN, CDR2 FVKESK. The CDR3 sequence: CASGQDLQVYNEQFF. In nucleotides, the CDR3 is TGTGCCAGCGGCCAAGATTTACAGGTGTACAATGAGCAGTTCTTC. The full variable domain, rest sourced from reference TRBV14 and TRBJ2-1, is EAGVTQFPSHSVIEKGQTVTLRCDPISGHDNLYWYRRVMGKEIKFLLHFVKESKQDESGMPNNRFLAERTGGTYSTLKVQPAELEDSGVYFCASGQDLQVYNEQFFGPGTRLTVL.

Many counts were recorded for this clonotype. The chain combines TRBV6-2 or TRBV6-3 with TRBJ2-7; D not certain. The V and J ends lost 4 bases and 2 bases respectively, with 9 bases between them. The CDR3 runs 13 residues. From germline, CDR1 is MNHEY and CDR2 SVGEGT. CDR3 nucleotide sequence: TGTGCCAGCAGTTTCAGCAGCCCCTACGAGCAGTACTTC. Protein: CASSFSSPYEQYF.